This is a list of T cell receptor beta chains from one sample in a study of blood T cells in healthy people across ages. TCRdb redid the calling of the 5' RACE reads with MiXCR, one entry per CDR3 protein. Of a few hundred thousand distinct CDR3 sequences in the sample, roughly a quarter were seen once. Sequencing was carried out using blood. These receptors were obtained from a woman aged 70-85 years in good health. Each CDR3 is given with its conserved first and last residue. D genes are given only for firm matches. Expanded clones get a size class; other rows say once, few or many, or leave the size out.

>TRBV6-2/TRBV6-3|TRBJ2-4|.|TRBD2
CASSYSASGGSTAKNIQYF
TGTGCCAGCAGTTACTCGGCTAGCGGGGGATCGACGGCCAAAAACATTCAGTACTTC
>TRBV29-1|TRBJ1-4|.|TRBD1
CSVVGTGGANEKLFF
TGCAGCGTTGTGGGGACAGGGGGAGCTAATGAAAAACTGTTTTTT
>TRBV9|TRBJ2-1|few|TRBD2
CASSVSLGLGINEQFF
TGTGCCAGCAGCGTATCGCTGGGACTAGGAATCAATGAGCAGTTCTTC
>TRBV7-2|TRBJ1-2|.|TRBD1
CASSRTGENYGYAF
TGTGCCAGCAGCCGGACAGGGGAAAACTATGGCTACGCCTTC
>TRBV5-4|TRBJ2-6|.|.
CASSTGTSGANVLTF
TGTGCCAGCAGCACGGGGACCTCTGGGGCCAACGTCCTGACTTTC
>TRBV18|TRBJ1-6|.|.
CASSLNSGTNNSPLHF
TGTGCCAGCTCACTGAACTCCGGGACAAATAATTCACCCCTCCACTTT
>TRBV27|TRBJ1-5|.|.
CASSLWGPDQPQHF
TGTGCCAGCAGTTTATGGGGGCCGGATCAGCCCCAGCATTTT
>TRBV29-1|TRBJ2-7|.|TRBD1
CSVGPRDRASYEQYF
TGCAGCGTAGGCCCCCGGGACAGAGCCTCCTACGAGCAGTACTTC
>TRBV20-1|TRBJ2-5|many|.
CSARFKETQYF
TGCAGTGCGAGGTTTAAAGAGACCCAGTACTTC
>TRBV29-1|TRBJ2-5|.|TRBD1
CSVRDRYLKETQYF
TGCAGCGTCCGGGACAGGTACCTAAAAGAGACCCAGTACTTC
>TRBV20-1|TRBJ1-4|.|TRBD1
CSARDTGVTNEKLFF
TGCAGTGCTAGAGATACAGGGGTAACTAATGAAAAACTGTTTTTT
>TRBV20-1|TRBJ2-7|.|.
CSAPHLGRGPYEQYF
TGCAGTGCTCCTCATCTCGGACGGGGACCCTACGAGCAGTACTTC
>TRBV5-1|TRBJ2-7|few|TRBD1
CASSFTGQGFEQYF
TGCGCCAGCAGCTTTACGGGACAGGGTTTCGAGCAGTACTTC
>TRBV28|TRBJ1-2|.|.
CASSLVTEPWGGYTF
TGTGCCAGCAGTTTGGTGACAGAACCTTGGGGTGGCTACACCTTC
>TRBV12-3/TRBV12-4|TRBJ2-7|.|.
CASSLGDIAYEQYF
TGTGCCAGCAGTTTAGGGGACATAGCATACGAGCAGTACTTC
>TRBV18|TRBJ1-2|.|TRBD1
CASSPEGQGTYTF
TGTGCCAGCTCACCCGAGGGACAGGGGACCTACACCTTC
>TRBV7-3|TRBJ2-1|.|TRBD2
CASSSLPGGAFNEQFF
TGTGCCAGCAGCTCCCTGCCCGGGGGGGCCTTTAATGAGCAGTTCTTC
>TRBV7-9|TRBJ1-1|.|TRBD1
CASSSGQHLNTEAFF
TGTGCCAGCAGCTCGGGACAGCACTTGAACACTGAAGCTTTCTTT
>TRBV30|TRBJ1-3|.|TRBD1
CAWSAGGSGNTIYF
TGTGCCTGGAGCGCAGGGGGCTCTGGAAACACCATATATTTT
>TRBV20-1|TRBJ2-5|.|.
CSAPDMRGETQYF
TGCAGTGCCCCGGACATGCGCGGCGAGACCCAGTACTTC
>TRBV29-1|TRBJ2-5|many|TRBD1
CSVEIGGRETQYF
TGCAGCGTTGAAATAGGGGGCAGGGAGACCCAGTACTTC